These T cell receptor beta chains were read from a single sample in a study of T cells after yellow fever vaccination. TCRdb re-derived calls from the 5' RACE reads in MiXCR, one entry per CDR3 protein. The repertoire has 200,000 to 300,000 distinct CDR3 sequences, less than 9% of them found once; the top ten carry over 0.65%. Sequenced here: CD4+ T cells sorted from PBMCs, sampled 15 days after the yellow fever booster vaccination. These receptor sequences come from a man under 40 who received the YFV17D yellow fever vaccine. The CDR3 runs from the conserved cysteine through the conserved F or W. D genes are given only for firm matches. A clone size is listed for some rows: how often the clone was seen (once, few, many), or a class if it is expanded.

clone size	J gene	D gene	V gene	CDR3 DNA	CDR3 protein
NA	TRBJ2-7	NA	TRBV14	TGTGCCAGCAGCCAACCGGGAGTCCGGGACGAGCAGTACTTC	CASSQPGVRDEQYF
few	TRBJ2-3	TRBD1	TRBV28	TGTGCCAGCAGACCCTGGGACAGACCAATGGACAGAGATACGCAGTATTTT	CASRPWDRPMDRDTQYF
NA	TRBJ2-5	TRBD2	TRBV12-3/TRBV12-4	TGTGCCCTCTGTTTTGTGGTTTCTAGCGGGAGGGCCAAGCAAGAGACCCAGTACTTC	CALCFVVSSGRAKQETQYF
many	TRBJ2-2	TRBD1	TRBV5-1	TGCGCCAGCAGCTTACAACAGGGGACCGGGGAGCTGTTTTTT	CASSLQQGTGELFF
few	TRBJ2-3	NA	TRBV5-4	TGTGCCAGCAGCTTCCGGCAAGCCCCAGATACGCAGTATTTT	CASSFRQAPDTQYF
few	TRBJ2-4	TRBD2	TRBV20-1	TGCAGTGCTAGTTCCGGACTAGCGGGAGGCCAAAACATTCAGTACTTC	CSASSGLAGGQNIQYF
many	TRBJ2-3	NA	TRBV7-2	TGTGCCAGCAGCACGGGAGAGTGGGATACGCAGTATTTT	CASSTGEWDTQYF
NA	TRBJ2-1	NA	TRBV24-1	TGTGCCACCAGTGACTCCGTGGAGGCTCCGGTCTTC	CATSDSVEAPVF
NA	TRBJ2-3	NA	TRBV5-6	TGTGCCAGCAGCTTGGAGAGGCGGGGGCCTAGCACAGATACGCAGTATTTT	CASSLERRGPSTDTQYF
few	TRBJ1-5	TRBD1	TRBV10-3	TGTGCCATCAGTCCACAGGGGTGGCAGCCCCAGCATTTT	CAISPQGWQPQHF
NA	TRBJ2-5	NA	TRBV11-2	TGTGCCAGCAGGGCGGCCCCCTATCGCGAGACCCAGTACTTC	CASRAAPYRETQYF
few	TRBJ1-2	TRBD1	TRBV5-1	TGCGCCAGCAGGGGACAGATCGGGGATGGCTACACCTTC	CASRGQIGDGYTF
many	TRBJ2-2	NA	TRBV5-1	TGCGCCAGCAGCTTGGATTTTCGGAGCTGGACCACCGGGGAGCTGTTTTTT	CASSLDFRSWTTGELFF
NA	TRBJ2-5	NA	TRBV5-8	TGTGCCAGCAGCTTGAAGGGGAGTAGATCAGAGACCCAGTACTTC	CASSLKGSRSETQYF
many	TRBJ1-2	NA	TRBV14	TGTGCCAGCAGCCAAGAAGACCGGCGCTACACCTTC	CASSQEDRRYTF
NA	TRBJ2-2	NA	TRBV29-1	TGCAGCGTTGAATCTCGTCTTAACACCGGGGAGCTGTTTTTT	CSVESRLNTGELFF
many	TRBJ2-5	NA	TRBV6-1	TGTGCCAGCAGTGCGAACTACTTAGAGACCCAGTACTTC	CASSANYLETQYF
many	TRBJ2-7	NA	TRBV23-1	TGCGCCAGCACTTCGGGTGGGCTAGCCTATTCCTACGAGCAGTACTTC	CASTSGGLAYSYEQYF
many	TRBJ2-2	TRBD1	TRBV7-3	TGTGCCAGCAGCCGAGGGGGCGGGCAGTTGACCGGGGAGCTGTTTTTT	CASSRGGGQLTGELFF
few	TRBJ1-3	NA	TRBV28	TGTGCCAGCAGCTTCCCGGGCCTCTACAACCAGGGGAACACCATATATTTT	CASSFPGLYNQGNTIYF
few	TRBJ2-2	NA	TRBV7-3	TGTGCCAGCAGACTGGGTGGGGGATCGACCGGGGAGCTGTTTTTT	CASRLGGGSTGELFF
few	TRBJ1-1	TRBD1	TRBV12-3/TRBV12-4	TGTGCCAGCAGTAAGACAGGGACGAACACTGAAGCTTTCTTT	CASSKTGTNTEAFF
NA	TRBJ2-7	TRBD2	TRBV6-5	TGTGCCAGCAGAGCGGGAATCCGCGAGCAGTACTTC	CASRAGIREQYF
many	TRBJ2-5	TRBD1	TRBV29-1	TGCAGCGTTGGAACAGGGGAAGAGACCCAGTACTTC	CSVGTGEETQYF
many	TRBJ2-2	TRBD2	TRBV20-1	TGCAGTGCAGGACTAGCGGGCGGTACCGGGGAGCTGTTTTTT	CSAGLAGGTGELFF
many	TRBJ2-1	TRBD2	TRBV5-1	TGCGCCAGCAAAAACGCGGGGGGCGGGAGCTACAATGAGCAGTTCTTC	CASKNAGGGSYNEQFF
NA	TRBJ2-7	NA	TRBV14	TGTGCCAGCAGCCAAGATTATGGGGGTGGCTACGAGCAGTACTTC	CASSQDYGGGYEQYF
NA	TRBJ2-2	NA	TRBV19	TGTGCCAGTAGTATAGCCCTCGTTGGCTCGAACACCGGGGATCTGTTTTTT	CASSIALVGSNTGDLFF
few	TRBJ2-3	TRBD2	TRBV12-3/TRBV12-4	TGTGCCACCTTTAAAGCGGGAGTGTTCACAGATACGCAGTATTTT	CATFKAGVFTDTQYF
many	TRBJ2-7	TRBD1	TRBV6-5	TGTGCCAGCAGCTCCGGGACAGGTCCCTACGAGCAGTACTTC	CASSSGTGPYEQYF
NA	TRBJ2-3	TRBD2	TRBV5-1	TGCGCCAGCAGCTTGGCCGCGGGGGGCAGCACAGATACGCAGTATTTT	CASSLAAGGSTDTQYF
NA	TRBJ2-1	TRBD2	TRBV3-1	TGTGCCAGCAGCTATAGCGGGGGGAATGAGCAGTTCTTC	CASSYSGGNEQFF
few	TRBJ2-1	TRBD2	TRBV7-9	TGTGCCAGCAGCAAACTAGCGGGAGCGTCCAATGAGCAGTTCTTC	CASSKLAGASNEQFF
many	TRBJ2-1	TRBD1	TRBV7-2	TGTGCCAGCAGCTCGACTTCCGGGACAGGGTACAATGAGCAGTTCTTC	CASSSTSGTGYNEQFF
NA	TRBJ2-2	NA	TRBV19	TGTGCCAGTAGTCAACAGGGCCGTACCGGGGAGCTGTTTTTT	CASSQQGRTGELFF
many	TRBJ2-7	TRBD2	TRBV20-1	TGCAGTGTCCCGGGACTAGCGGAATACGAGCAGTACTTC	CSVPGLAEYEQYF
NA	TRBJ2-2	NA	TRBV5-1	TGCGCCAGCAGACTTCCTGGAGTAGCCGGGGAGCTGTTTTTT	CASRLPGVAGELFF
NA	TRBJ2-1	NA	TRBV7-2	TGTGCCAGCAGCCCTGAGGCGGGACGCTCCTACAATGAGCAGTTCTTC	CASSPEAGRSYNEQFF
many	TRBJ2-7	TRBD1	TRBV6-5	TGTGCCAGCAGGCGGGGACAGGGGTACGAGCAGTACTTC	CASRRGQGYEQYF
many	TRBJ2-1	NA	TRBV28	TGTGCCAGCAGTTTATCCGGACAGTCCAATGAGCAGTTCTTC	CASSLSGQSNEQFF
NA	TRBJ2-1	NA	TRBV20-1	TGCAGTTACACTCGGGCGGGTGGGAATGAGCAGTTCTTC	CSYTRAGGNEQFF
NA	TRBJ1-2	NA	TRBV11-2	TGTGCCAGCAGCCTCGAAGCGCGGGGCCGGGACTATGGCTACACCTTC	CASSLEARGRDYGYTF
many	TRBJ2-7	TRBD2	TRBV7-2	TGTGCCAGCAGCCAAAGCGGGAGGACCCTTTACGAGCAGTACTTC	CASSQSGRTLYEQYF
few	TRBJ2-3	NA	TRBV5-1	TGCGCCAGCAGCTCGACAAACACAGATACGCAGTATTTT	CASSSTNTDTQYF
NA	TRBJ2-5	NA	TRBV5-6	TGTGCCAGCAGCGTAGGGACCGGAGAGACCCAGTACTTC	CASSVGTGETQYF
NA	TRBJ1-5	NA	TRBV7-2	TGTGCCAGCAGCTCCCGGACAAATCAGCCCCAGCATTTT	CASSSRTNQPQHF
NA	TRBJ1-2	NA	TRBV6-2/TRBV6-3	TGTGCCAGCAGTTTAATCACAGCCTACGGGGGCTACACCTTC	CASSLITAYGGYTF
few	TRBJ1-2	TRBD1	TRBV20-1	TGCAGTACCTGGGGACAGGGCGTAAGTGGCTACACCTTC	CSTWGQGVSGYTF
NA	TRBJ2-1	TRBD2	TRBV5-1	TGCGCCAGCAGCCCAGGGGGGACTAGCGGAGCTGAGCAGTTCTTC	CASSPGGTSGAEQFF
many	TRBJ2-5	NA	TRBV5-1	TGCGCCAGCAGCTTGCAAGGGGTAGACGAGACCCAGTACTTC	CASSLQGVDETQYF
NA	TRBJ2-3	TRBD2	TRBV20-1	TGCAGTGCCCGGCCGACTAGCGGGAGTTCCTCAGATACGCAGTATTTT	CSARPTSGSSSDTQYF
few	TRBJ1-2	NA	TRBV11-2	TGTGCCAGCAGCTCCAGGGTACCCAACTATGGCTACACCTTC	CASSSRVPNYGYTF
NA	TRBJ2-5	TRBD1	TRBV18	TGTGCCAGCTCAAACGGGGCCGGGACAGGTCAAGAGACCCAGTACTTC	CASSNGAGTGQETQYF
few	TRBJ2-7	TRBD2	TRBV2	TGTGCCAGCAGTGTTGAGGCTAGCGGGCCTCCCTGGTACTTC	CASSVEASGPPWYF